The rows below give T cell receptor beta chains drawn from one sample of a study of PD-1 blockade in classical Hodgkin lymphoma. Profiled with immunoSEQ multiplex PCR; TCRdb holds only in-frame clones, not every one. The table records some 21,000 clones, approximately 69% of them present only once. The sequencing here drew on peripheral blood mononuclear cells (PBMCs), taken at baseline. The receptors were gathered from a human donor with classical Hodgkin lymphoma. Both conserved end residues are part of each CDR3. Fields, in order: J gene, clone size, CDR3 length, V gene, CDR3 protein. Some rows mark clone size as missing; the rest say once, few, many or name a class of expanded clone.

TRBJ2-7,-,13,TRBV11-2,CASSLAGTYEQYF
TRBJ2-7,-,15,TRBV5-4,CASSRRDTFSYEQYF
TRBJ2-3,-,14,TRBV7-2,CASSLEGYRDTQYF
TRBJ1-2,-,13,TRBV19,CASSQTSNYGYTF
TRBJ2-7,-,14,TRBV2,CASSEARRDWIARF
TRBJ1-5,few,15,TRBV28,CASSLTGAGNQPQHF
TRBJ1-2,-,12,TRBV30,CAWTDRAYGYTF
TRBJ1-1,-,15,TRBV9,CASSVEQGLNTEAFF
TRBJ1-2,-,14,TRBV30,CAPSPDRHLYGYTF
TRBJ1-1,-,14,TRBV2,CASSESRGYTEAFF
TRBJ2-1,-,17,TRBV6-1,CASSDLGLAGGPHEQFF
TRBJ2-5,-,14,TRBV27,CASRRLAGGETQYF
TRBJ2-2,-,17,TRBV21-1,CASSNWLAGDGTGELFF
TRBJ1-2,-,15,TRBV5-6,CASSLLLTPRGGYTF
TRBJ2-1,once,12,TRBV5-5,CASSPTNNEQFF
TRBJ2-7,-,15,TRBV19,CASSIGAGEFYEQYF
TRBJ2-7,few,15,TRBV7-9,CASSLIGPGLDEQYF
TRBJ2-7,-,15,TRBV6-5,CASIRRQGGGLEQYF
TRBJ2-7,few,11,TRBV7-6,CASSSLGEQYF
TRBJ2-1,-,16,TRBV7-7,CASSSGRMVSYNEQFF
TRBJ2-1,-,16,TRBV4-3,CASSQDSGGNSNEQFF
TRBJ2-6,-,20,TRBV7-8,CASSLATWSSSVSGANVLTF
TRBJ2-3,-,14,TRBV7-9,CASSFTTMPDTQYF
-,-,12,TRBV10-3,CAISERVYEQYF
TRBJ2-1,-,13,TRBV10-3,CAIAGLAMDEQFF
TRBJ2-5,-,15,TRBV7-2,CASSLLGRIQETQYF
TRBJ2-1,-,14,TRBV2,CASSERGSIHEQFF
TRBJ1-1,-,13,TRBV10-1,CASSPLGQWGAFF
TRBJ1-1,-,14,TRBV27,CASSWRQMNTEAFF
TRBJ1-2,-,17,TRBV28,CASSFGTGGQGDYGYTF
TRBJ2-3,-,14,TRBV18,CASSPLGDTDTQYF
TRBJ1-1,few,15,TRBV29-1,CSVEGTGGSGTEAFF
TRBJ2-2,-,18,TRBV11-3,CASSLWGSRTGHRGELFF
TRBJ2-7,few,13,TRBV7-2,CASSLRPPDEQYF
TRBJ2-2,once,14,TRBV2,CASTVFGGTGELFF
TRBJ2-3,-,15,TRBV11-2,CASSGTSGGTDTQYF
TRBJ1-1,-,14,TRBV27,CASSMGQGNTEAFF
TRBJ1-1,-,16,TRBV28,CASSPPTGPMNTEAFF
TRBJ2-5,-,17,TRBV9,CASSVGGLAGGQETQYF
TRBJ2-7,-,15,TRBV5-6,CASSLVLAGVGEQYF
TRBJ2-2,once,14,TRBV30,CAWSANRFTGELFF
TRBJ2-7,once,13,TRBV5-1,CASSFQGNYEQYF
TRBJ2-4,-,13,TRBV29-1,CSVEWEVGNIQYF
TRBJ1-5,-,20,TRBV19,CASSIRGGGRIGYSNQPQHF
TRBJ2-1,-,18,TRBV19,CASSITAQLAGGGGEQFF
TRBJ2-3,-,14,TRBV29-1,CSVAGGASTDTQYF
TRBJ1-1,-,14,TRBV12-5,CASAPEGGWTEAFF
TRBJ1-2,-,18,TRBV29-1,CSVENPGQKWETRYGYTF
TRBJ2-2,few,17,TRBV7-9,CASRRPTGSTNTGELFF
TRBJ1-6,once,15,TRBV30,CAWTPTQGANSPLHF
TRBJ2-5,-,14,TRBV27,CASSSSRGGETQYF
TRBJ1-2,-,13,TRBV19,CASSTRDRGVYTF
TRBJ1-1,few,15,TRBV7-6,CASSLEGQANTEAFF
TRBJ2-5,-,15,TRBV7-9,CASSFFSGTQETQYF
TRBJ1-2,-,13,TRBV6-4,CASSDSGRYGYTF
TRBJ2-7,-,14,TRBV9,CASSVTGQGYEQYF
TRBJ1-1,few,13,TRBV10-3,CAISVNRETEAFF
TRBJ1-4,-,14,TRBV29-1,CSVDRFDLGEKLFF
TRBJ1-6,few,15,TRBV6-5,CASNPGPGWGSPLHF